The 10 T cell receptor beta chains in this list originate from one sample, sequenced in a study of early stage breast cancer tumors. TCRdb's table, derived via immunoSEQ multiplex PCR, lists solely in-frame clones and lacks some. The sample holds tens of thousands of clones; about 93% are singletons and the top ten take around 5%. Sequenced material: blood. All receptors come from a person aged 70 to 85 with breast cancer.

This chain joins TRBV5-1 and TRBJ2-3, with D possibly being TRBD2 (6 bases). This CDR3 is 15 amino acids long. Germline CDR1 is SGHRS and CDR2 is YFSETQ. Trimming stripped 4 bases from V and 5 bases from J, with 17 bases between. CDR3 sequence: CASSLDGGSGDTQYF. The CDR3 DNA follows: TGCGCCAGCAGCCTTGATGGGGGGTCGGGAGATACGCAGTATTTT.

The chain uses TRBV7-2 and TRBJ1-5; no firm D call. The germline V gene encodes CDR1 SGHTA and CDR2 FQGNSA. The CDR3 sequence is 14 residues long. V lost 6 bases to trimming and J lost 7 bases, with 16 bases between them. DNA of the CDR3: TGTGCCAGCAGAGAACACTATGGTCCCCAGCCCCAGCATTTT. It yields the protein CASREHYGPQPQHF.

The V gene is TRBV21-1, the J gene TRBJ1-2. TRBV21-1 is termed a pseudogene. This CDR3 comprises 17 residues. CDR3 region: CASSKGEGGRSNYGYTF. The CDR3 DNA sequence: TGTGCCAGCAGCAAAGGGGAGGGAGGGAGGTCTAACTATGGCTACACCTTC.

The V and J genes are TRBV28 and TRBJ2-7, with 11 bases matching TRBD1. This CDR3 spans 14 amino acids. CDR1 and CDR2 from the germline V gene are MDHEN and SYDVKM. V lost 7 bases, J lost 2 bases, and 4 bases stayed unmatched. This chain's CDR3 is CASTRGQGAYEQYF. CDR3 nucleotide sequence: TGTGCCAGCACCCGGGGACAGGGGGCCTACGAGCAGTACTTC.

The J gene is TRBJ2-1, the V gene TRBV6-4; 7 nucleotides match TRBD2. This CDR3 has 15 residues. Per the germline V gene, CDR1 is MRHNA and CDR2 is SNTAGT. V trimming: 3 bases; J trimming: 2 bases; junction bases outside the gene matches: 4. In nucleotides, the CDR3 is TGTGCCAGCAGTGAAGGGAGGGGACCCTACAATGAGCAGTTCTTC. Residues: CASSEGRGPYNEQFF.

The chain recombines TRBV10-3 with TRBJ1-5; TRBD1 matches at 7 bases. The CDR3 extends over 15 amino acids. V gave up 6 bases and J gave up 2 bases; unmatched junction bases: 7. Germline-derived CDR1 and CDR2 are ENHRY and SYGVKD. CDR3: CAIRQEGAGNQPQHF. The CDR3 DNA reads as TGTGCCATCAGGCAGGAGGGGGCGGGCAATCAGCCCCAGCATTTT.

The J gene is TRBJ2-3, the V gene TRBV6-5; TRBD2 might be the D (5 bases). The CDR3 has 14 amino acids. V shed 9 bases and J shed 0 bases, with 13 bases lying between them. Per the germline V gene, CDR1 is MNHEY and CDR2 is SVGAGI. CDR3 sequence: CASRRSTSTDTQYF. CDR3 coding DNA: TGTGCCAGTCGGAGGAGCACTAGCACAGATACGCAGTATTTT.

The rearrangement uses TRBV28 and TRBJ1-4; D perhaps matches TRBD1 (6 bases). Per the germline V gene, CDR1 is MDHEN and CDR2 is SYDVKM. Between the trimmed V and J ends, which lost 6 bases and 8 bases, there was a span of 10 bases. CDR3 length: 12 residues. DNA of the CDR3: TGTGCCAGCAGCTCTGGACAGGAAAAACTGTTTTTT. This translates into CASSSGQEKLFF.

This chain uses TRBV12-2 with TRBJ1-1. TRBV12-2 is given as a pseudogene. The CDR3 consists of 16 residues. The DNA for the CDR3 is TGTGCAAGTCGCTTAGAGCGGTACGGAAAAAGGGCTGAAGCTTTCTTT. Its protein is CASRLERYGKRAEAFF.

The chain uses TRBV4-3 and TRBJ1-5; TRBD1 aligns across 7 bases. The V segment lost 0 bases and the J segment 5 bases; nucleotides outside the gene matches: 16. CDR3 length equals 19 residues. Per the germline V gene, CDR1 is LGHNA and CDR2 is YSLEER. The CDR3, as DNA: TGCGCCAGCAGCCAAGATATATATTCGGGGCAGGGGGTACATCAGCCCCAGCATTTT. It specifies CASSQDIYSGQGVHQPQHF.